This TCR beta chain was sequenced in a study of T cells in Graves' hyperthyroidism and ophthalmopathy (dated by TCRdb to the late 2010s). About the study as a whole: Peripheral blood was sampled at the time of initial diagnosis, prior to any treatment. The study also compared thyroid tissue and blood T-cell repertoires from more than five Graves' hyperthyroidism patients. A discovery cohort of about a hundred patients, about 44 with Graves' ophthalmopathy and about 58 with stable Graves' hyperthyroidism, was used to find distinguishing TCR V-J signatures. The 100 discovery patients were randomly divided into training and test sets at a 7:3 ratio. After sampling, hyperthyroidism patients received methimazole starting at 30 mg daily, and ophthalmopathy patients received high-dose intravenous methylprednisolone. Prospective prediction of ophthalmopathy was tested in an independent validation cohort of approximately 19 hyperthyroidism patients and some 17 patients who later progressed to ophthalmopathy. TCR Vbeta CDR3 sequencing of around 130 peripheral blood samples (fewer than 45 ophthalmopathy, 75 hyperthyroidism and roughly 17 progressor patients) is reported in the paper. Here is what the overall study found, with its caveats: Most expanded thyroid clonotypes (frequency above 0.001) were also detected in blood, a finding suggesting that blood repertoires may reflect thyroid immune responses. In validation, the model predicted progression to ophthalmopathy a median of about 6 months before onset, with approximately 68% sensitivity and about 75% specificity. In cross-validation, a model built on a 13 V-J signature told ophthalmopathy apart from stable hyperthyroidism with less than 90% sensitivity and approximately 81% specificity, and in testing the same model reached 80%/75%. Sample size was not statistically predetermined, and investigators were not blinded to group allocation.

This clonotype turned up a few times. Its antigen target is currently unknown. It has no much larger one-base neighbor in the sample; base qualities were not kept. Stable Graves' hyperthyroidism was defined as the absence of progression to ophthalmopathy over 18 months of follow-up. Hyperthyroidism patients were newly diagnosed, had a disease duration of under 2 months, and were aged 18 to 65 years. The study excluded patients with uncontrolled infections, other autoimmune diseases, pregnancy or lactation. Diagnoses were established on the basis of clinical symptoms, serum thyroxine and TRAb, thyroid ultrasound, and orbital computed tomography. Ficoll-Paque density gradient centrifugation was used to isolate PBMCs from approximately 11 ml of fresh peripheral blood. Total RNA was extracted using Trizol reagent, and RNA quality was assessed on an Agilent 2100 Bioanalyzer. CDR1 LGHNT and CDR2 FRNRAP are derived from the germline V gene. Trimmed from V: 2 bases; trimmed from J: 8 bases; junction bases lacking a gene match: 10. Including the terminal cysteine and phenylalanine, the CDR3 comprises 17 residues. The kept DNA is CDR3 alone, 51 bases in frame from the first base.

Amplification of TCR beta CDR3 regions was carried out from RNA transcripts. A first-round RT-PCR of the TCR CDR3 used the HTBI primer set with the Qiagen OneStep RT-PCR kit. The libraries were constructed in a second round of multiplex PCR and then size-selected and purified. Sequencing of the libraries was done on an Illumina HiSeq2000 using paired-end 100 bp reads. Turning to the authors' computational methods: Raw data were processed with SOAPnuke, discarding reads with adapters, uncalled bases, mean Phred below 15, or no exact constant-primer or identifier match. High-quality paired reads were merged using COPE v1.2.5, and each unique nucleotide sequence was defined as a clonotype. Clonotypes were aligned to IMGT TRBV, TRBD and TRBJ reference segments using MiTCR v1.1. The analysis was restricted to V-J combinations with a frequency above 0.0001, which together covered 99% to 99.2% of the repertoires. The TCS score was defined as F50 (clonal expansion) divided by E x V (chaos), with BLOSUM62-based TCRdist calculated between CDR3 peptides within each V-J. Welch's t-statistics and random forest reduced 500 to 650 V-J features to fewer than 15, which were used in a naive Bayes classifier (R e1071). In-frame beta chains were kept once TCRdb had trimmed the public reads at Q25 with fastp and called clones with MiXCR. A single entry per CDR3 protein holds the most common genes and DNA from its merged rows. TCRdb assigned the V and J calls; the authors' analysis was not used. Here the sample has about 400,000 distinct CDR3 sequences; more than 12% occur a single time. The ten largest clones take up approximately 29% of the sample.

This chain joins TRBV12-5 to TRBJ2-1; 12 junctional bases match TRBD2. The specimen was blood. The sequence derives from a woman aged 25 to 45 with Graves' hyperthyroidism. The nucleotide sequence is given as TGTGCTAGTGGTTTGACAACCGGGACTAGCGGGCTCTATGAGCAGTTCTTC. Its product reads: CASGLTTGTSGLYEQFF. Where the CDR3 stops, the reference TRBV12-5 and TRBJ2-1 genes take over; the full variable domain is DARVTQTPRHKVTEMGQEVTMRCQPILGHNTVFWYRQTMMQGLELLAYFRNRAPLDDSGMPKDRFSAEMPDATLATLKIQPSEPRDSAVYFCASGLTTGTSGLYEQFFGPGTRLTVL.